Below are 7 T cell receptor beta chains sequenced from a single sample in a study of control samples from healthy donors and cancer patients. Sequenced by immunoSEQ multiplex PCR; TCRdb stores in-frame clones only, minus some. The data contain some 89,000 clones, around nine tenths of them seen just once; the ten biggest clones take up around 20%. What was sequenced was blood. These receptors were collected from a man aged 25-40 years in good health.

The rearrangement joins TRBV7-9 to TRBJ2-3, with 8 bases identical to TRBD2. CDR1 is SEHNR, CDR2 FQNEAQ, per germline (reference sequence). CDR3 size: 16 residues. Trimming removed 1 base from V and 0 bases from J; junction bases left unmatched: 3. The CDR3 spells CASSLGERGSTDTQYF. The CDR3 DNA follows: TGTGCCAGCAGCTTAGGGGAGCGGGGGAGCACAGATACGCAGTATTTT.

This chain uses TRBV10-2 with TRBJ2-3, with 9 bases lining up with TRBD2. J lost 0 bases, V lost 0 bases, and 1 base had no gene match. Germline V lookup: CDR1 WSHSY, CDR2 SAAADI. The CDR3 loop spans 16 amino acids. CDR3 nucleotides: TGCGCCAGCAGTGAGTCGACTAGCGGTAGCACAGATACGCAGTATTTT. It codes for CASSESTSGSTDTQYF.

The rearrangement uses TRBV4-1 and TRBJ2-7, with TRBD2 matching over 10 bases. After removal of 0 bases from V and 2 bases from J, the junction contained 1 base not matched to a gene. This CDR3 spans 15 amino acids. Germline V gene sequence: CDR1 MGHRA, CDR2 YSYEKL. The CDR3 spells CASSQELAGTYEQYV. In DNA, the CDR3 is TGCGCCAGCAGCCAAGAACTAGCGGGGACCTACGAGCAGTACGTC.

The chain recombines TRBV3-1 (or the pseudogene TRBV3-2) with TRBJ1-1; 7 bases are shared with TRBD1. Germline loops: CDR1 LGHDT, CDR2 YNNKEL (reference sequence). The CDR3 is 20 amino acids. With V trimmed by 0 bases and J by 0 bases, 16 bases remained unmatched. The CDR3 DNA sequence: TGTGCCAGCAGCCAAGATCCCCCGACAGGGAATATTGGGGTGAACACTGAAGCTTTCTTT. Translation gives CASSQDPPTGNIGVNTEAFF.

The CDR3 loop reads CAGHSGAPTDIQYF. In DNA, the CDR3 is TGTGCCGGACATAGCGGGGCCCCTACGGACATTCAGTACTTC. V gene TRBV6-5 combines with J gene TRBJ2-4; 8 bases match TRBD2. The V gene's germline CDR1 is MNHEY and CDR2 SVGAGI. After removal of 11 bases from V and 8 bases from J, the junction contained 14 bases not matched to a gene. The CDR3 length is 14 residues.

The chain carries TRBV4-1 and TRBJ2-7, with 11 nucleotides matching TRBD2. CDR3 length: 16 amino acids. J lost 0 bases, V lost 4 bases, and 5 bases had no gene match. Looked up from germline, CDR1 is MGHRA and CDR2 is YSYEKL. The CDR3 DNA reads TGCGCCAGCAGCCGACCACTAGCGGGGGCCTCCTACGAGCAGTACTTC. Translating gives CASSRPLAGASYEQYF.

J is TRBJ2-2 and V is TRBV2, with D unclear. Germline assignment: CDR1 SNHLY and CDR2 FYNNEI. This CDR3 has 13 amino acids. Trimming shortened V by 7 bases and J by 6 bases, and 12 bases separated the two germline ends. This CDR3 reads CASTKTVAGELFF. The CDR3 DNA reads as TGTGCCAGCACGAAGACGGTCGCCGGGGAGCTGTTTTTT.